The entry below gives a single TCR beta chain sequence along with its context. The source of the sample is a study of shared clonotypes between healthy human individuals. The method was immunoSEQ multiplex PCR; TCRdb's version includes in-frame clones alone and lacks a portion of them. The table records approximately 810,000 clones, 80% to 95% of them present only once. Germline trimming cut 2 bases from V and 6 bases from J; bases unmatched to any gene: 5. The CDR3 sequence is 14 residues long. Germline loops: CDR1 SGHNT, CDR2 YYREEE (reference sequence). It was CD45RO-negative cells, positively selected for CCR7, that made up naive CD8 cells, with terminally differentiated effector memory CD45RA+ cells excluded. The donors, all of them Caucasian adults, lived in Nashville, Tennessee.

V is TRBV5-4 and J is TRBJ2-7; 10 positions agree with TRBD1. The receptor comes from a young man in good health. Material for sequencing was naive CD8+ T cells sorted from blood. The CDR3 sequence: CASSFETGGVEQYF. The CDR3 DNA is TGTGCCAGCAGCTTTGAGACAGGGGGCGTCGAGCAGTACTTC.